The 16 T cell receptor beta chains given below trace back to one sample, sequenced in a study of cytomegalovirus exposure and HLA in healthy donors. PCR primers comprised 60 Vbeta and 13 Jbeta primers. Here immunoSEQ multiplex PCR was the method, and the copy in TCRdb shows in-frame clones only, minus some. Found here are approximately 81,000 clones, around 85% of them singletons; the top ten hold roughly 2.3%. Sequencing was carried out using PBMCs. These receptors all stem from a woman aged 45-59 years in good health and CMV-seronegative.

The chain carries TRBV12-5 and TRBJ1-2, with 12 bases lining up with TRBD1. This CDR3 has 18 amino acids. V shed 0 bases and J 2 bases; nucleotides not matched to a gene: 7. From germline, CDR1 is LGHNT and CDR2 FRNRAP. CDR3 loop: CASGLVRGQGALNYGYTF. CDR3 coding DNA: TGTGCTAGTGGTTTGGTAAGGGGACAGGGGGCTCTCAACTATGGCTACACCTTC.

The CDR3 spells CASSYRTGYQPQHF. The CDR3, as DNA: TGTGCCAGCAGTTACCGGACAGGGTACCAGCCCCAGCATTTT. The chain is built from TRBV6-6 and TRBJ1-5, with TRBD1 matching over 8 bases. V trimming: 2 bases; J trimming: 7 bases; junction bases outside the gene matches: 4. Germline lookup yields CDR1 MNHNY and CDR2 SVGAGI (reference sequence). There are 14 residues in the CDR3.

This clone was observed a few times. The chain carries TRBV19 and TRBJ1-4, with a weak D call TRBD1 (6 bases). Germline V CDR1 and CDR2: LNHDA, SQIVND (reference sequence). This CDR3 is 15 amino acids long. V was pared by 5 bases and J by 3 bases, with 13 bases between. CDR3 nucleotides: TGTGCCAGTAGTCCCCAGGACAGACCTAATGAAAAACTGTTTTTT. As protein: CASSPQDRPNEKLFF.

The chain combines TRBV19 with TRBJ2-1, with TRBD2 identical over 10 bases. The CDR3 has 15 residues. Germline loops: CDR1 LNHDA, CDR2 SQIVND (reference sequence). Trimming removed 5 bases from V and 3 bases from J; junction bases left unmatched: 4. The CDR3 here is CASSPLAGVYNEQFF. CDR3 nucleotides: TGTGCCAGTAGTCCCCTAGCGGGGGTCTACAATGAGCAGTTCTTC.

The chain is built from TRBV5-1 and TRBJ2-3; D possibly corresponds to TRBD2 (5 bases). The ends were cut back, 2 bases at V and 2 bases at J, with 9 bases in the middle. The CDR3 is 14 residues long. The germline gives CDR1 SGHRS, CDR2 YFSETQ. The CDR3 coding sequence is TGCGCCAGCAGCTTTGAGGGATCCACAGATACGCAGTATTTT. It translates to CASSFEGSTDTQYF. The whole variable domain, filled in from reference TRBV5-1 and TRBJ2-3, reads KAGVTQTPRYLIKTRGQQVTLSCSPISGHRSVSWYQQTPGQGLQFLFEYFSETQRNKGNFPGRFSGRQFSNSRSEMNVSTLELGDSALYLCASSFEGSTDTQYFGPGTRLTVL.

The chain uses TRBV11-2 and TRBJ1-3, with 10 bases aligning to TRBD1. Per germline, CDR1 SGHAT and CDR2 FQNNGV. The CDR3 runs 16 residues. V lost 5 bases, J lost 3 bases, and 7 bases stayed unmatched. CDR3 nucleotides: TGTGCCAGCAGCCAAAGGACAGGGGGGTATGGAAACACCATATATTTT. It yields the protein CASSQRTGGYGNTIYF.

The chain employs TRBV7-8 and TRBJ2-2; D possibly corresponds to TRBD2 (6 bases). The ends were cut back, 4 bases at V and 4 bases at J, with 19 bases in the middle. This CDR3 has 17 amino acids. The V gene's germline CDR1 is SGHVS and CDR2 FQNEAQ. CDR3 DNA: TGTGCCAGCAGCTCAGAGGGCGGGACTTATCTCACCGGGGAGCTGTTTTTT. Amino acids: CASSSEGGTYLTGELFF.

This clone has more than one count but fewer than ten. The chain is built from TRBV5-4 and TRBJ1-1; 12 bases align to TRBD1. The CDR3 covers 19 residues. The trim removed 2 bases at V and 3 bases at J, leaving 14 bases unmatched. The germline gives CDR1 SGHNT, CDR2 YYREEE (reference sequence). The CDR3 DNA sequence: TGTGCCAGCAGCTTTAACCTACCCGGGACAGGGGGCCCCGACACTGAAGCTTTCTTT. Protein product: CASSFNLPGTGGPDTEAFF.

The rearrangement uses TRBV21-1 and TRBJ2-7; no DNA check was done on the table's D call, TRBD2. TRBV21-1 is a known pseudogene. The CDR3 has 15 residues. CDR3 bases: TGTGCCAGCAGCTCCCTACCGGGTCCCAACTACGAGCAGTACGTC. It is translated as CASSSLPGPNYEQYV.

The chain recombines TRBV5-8 with TRBJ1-4; possibly TRBD1 for D (6 bases). V was cut by 4 bases and J by 0 bases, with 13 bases left in between. Germline V gene data show CDR1 as SGHTS and CDR2 as YDEGEE. The CDR3 sequence is 16 residues long. CDR3 nucleotides: TGTGCCAGCAGCCCCGGGACATCAACAACTAATGAAAAACTGTTTTTT. This sequence encodes CASSPGTSTTNEKLFF.

The gene calls are TRBV6-5 and TRBJ1-1; a possible D gene is TRBD1 (6 bases). CDR1 is MNHEY, CDR2 SVGAGI, per germline. V was pared by 4 bases and J by 1 base, with 10 bases between. This CDR3 has 14 residues. Here the CDR3 DNA reads TGTGCCAGCAGTTTTGGACAGAGGAACACTGAAGCTTTCTTT. Protein product: CASSFGQRNTEAFF.

V gene TRBV19 combines with J gene TRBJ1-2, with 7 bases fitting TRBD1. CDR1 is LNHDA, CDR2 SQIVND, per germline (reference sequence). V shed 5 bases, J shed 4 bases, and the junction held 4 bases outside the gene matches. This CDR3 is built from 13 residues. This CDR3 reads CASSRDSPYGYTF. CDR3 DNA: TGTGCCAGTAGTCGGGACAGCCCCTATGGCTACACCTTC.

The V call is TRBV28, the J call TRBJ2-7; TRBD1 might be the D (6 bases). The CDR3 totals 18 residues. Deletions cut 5 bases from V and 2 bases from J, with 25 bases between. Germline V CDR1 and CDR2: MDHEN, SYDVKM. CDR3 bases: TGTGCCAGCAGTCCCGGTGGGGGCCCCTCCTACTCAACCTACGAGCAGTACTTC. Protein: CASSPGGGPSYSTYEQYF.

The chain has TRBV6-6 and TRBJ2-1; D ambiguous. Per the germline V gene, CDR1 is MNHNY and CDR2 is SVGAGI (reference sequence). The CDR3 sequence is 15 residues long. The V and J ends lost 8 bases and 5 bases respectively, with 19 bases between them. The CDR3 region has the DNA TGTGCCAGCTCCGCGGCAGTCAACGCCGACAATGAGCAGTTCTTC. Its protein product is CASSAAVNADNEQFF.

The chain has TRBV30 and TRBJ2-1; 8 bases align to TRBD2. The CDR3 consists of 13 residues. V lost 3 bases to trimming and J lost 2 bases; unmatched junction nucleotides: 0. Germline V gene data show CDR1 as GTSNPN and CDR2 as SVGIG (reference sequence). The CDR3 DNA sequence: TGTGCCTGGAGGGGACTAGCCTACAATGAGCAGTTCTTC. Translation: CAWRGLAYNEQFF.

V and J are TRBV7-6 and TRBJ1-4; the D is unclear. Trimming removed 1 base at V and 7 bases at J, with 16 bases between. Germline V gene data show CDR1 as SGHVS and CDR2 as FNYEAQ. CDR3 size: 16 residues. DNA of the CDR3: TGTGCCAGCAGCTTAGGCGGGTTGGGGTATAGTGAAAAACTGTTTTTT. This codes for CASSLGGLGYSEKLFF.